These 16 T cell receptor beta chains came from one sample sequenced in a study of blood T cell repertoires in COVID-19 (TCRdb year 2020). Libraries came from the immunoSEQ multiplex PCR assay. Entries here come from immuneACCESS through TCRdb and include only in-frame sequences with V and J called. Some clones fail to appear in such tables; in the studies checked, an unresolved V gene covers under half of the shortfall, and the cause of the remainder is unknown. The sample includes around 23,000 clones, with 65% to 75% observed a single time. The ten top clones hold about 7% of the sample. The sample consisted of peripheral blood. These receptors were collected from a man in his fifties or sixties with COVID-19, enrolled during active disease.

This CDR3 reads CASSPYSYEQYF. In DNA, the CDR3 is TGTGCCAGCAGTCCGTACTCCTACGAGCAGTACTTC. The chain has TRBV27 and TRBJ2-7; no clear D gene. Germline V lookup: CDR1 MNHEY, CDR2 SMNVEV (reference sequence). With 5 bases removed from V and 0 bases from J, the gap between germline ends came to 5 bases. The CDR3 loop spans 12 amino acids.

This clone was detected only once. The chain is built from TRBV7-6 and TRBJ1-2, with 8 nucleotides matching TRBD1. V gave up 1 base and J gave up 4 bases; unmatched junction bases: 5. CDR3 length: 15 amino acids. In germline, CDR1 is SGHVS, CDR2 FNYEAQ. CDR3 region: CASSLGGQDFYGYTF. DNA for the CDR3: TGTGCCAGCAGCTTAGGGGGACAGGACTTCTATGGCTACACCTTC. The variable domain in full, completed from reference TRBV7-6 and TRBJ1-2, reads GAGVSQSPRYKVTKRGQDVALRCDPISGHVSLYWYRQALGQGPEFLTYFNYEAQQDKSGLPNDRFSAERPEGSISTLTIQRTEQRDSAMYRCASSLGGQDFYGYTFGSGTRLTVV.

The V and J genes are TRBV5-1 and TRBJ2-1; 10 nucleotides agree with TRBD2. V gave up 1 base and J gave up 9 bases; unmatched junction bases: 7. This CDR3 is built from 15 residues. Germline CDR1 and CDR2: SGHRS and YFSETQ. The CDR3 is CASSLSPSGSSEQFF. CDR3 DNA: TGCGCCAGCAGCTTGAGCCCTAGCGGGAGTAGTGAGCAGTTCTTC.

V gene TRBV27 combines with J gene TRBJ2-5; 7 positions agree with TRBD1. This CDR3 is built from 14 residues. Per germline, CDR1 MNHEY and CDR2 SMNVEV (reference sequence). V gave up 5 bases and J gave up 5 bases; unmatched junction bases: 8. For the CDR3, the DNA is TGTGCCAGCAGTCCAGAAGGGGGCCGGGAGACCCAGTACTTC. This codes for CASSPEGGRETQYF.

The genes are TRBV18 and TRBJ1-3; 8 bases are shared with TRBD1. CDR3 length: 15 residues. J gave up 7 bases and V 3 bases, and 8 bases lay outside the gene matches. Looked up from germline, CDR1 is KGHSH and CDR2 is LQKENI. CDR3 residues: CASSPLDRAGNTIYF. CDR3 DNA: TGTGCCAGCTCACCTTTGGACAGGGCCGGGAACACCATATATTTT. The full variable domain, in which reference TRBV18 and TRBJ1-3 provide the parts outside the CDR3, is NAGVMQNPRHLVRRRGQEARLRCSPMKGHSHVYWYRQLPEEGLKFMVYLQKENIIDESGMPKERFSAEFPKEGPSILRIQQVVRGDSAAYFCASSPLDRAGNTIYFGEGSWLTVV.

The CDR3 loop is CASSLGVLYNEQFF. In DNA, the CDR3 is TGTGCCAGCAGCTTAGGCGTTTTGTACAATGAGCAGTTCTTC. V and J are TRBV11-2 and TRBJ2-1; D not certain. This CDR3 is built from 14 residues. V was shortened by 1 base and J by 4 bases, with 8 bases between the two germline ends. The germline V gene has CDR1 SGHAT and CDR2 FQNNGV. The full variable domain, its missing parts supplied by reference TRBV11-2 and TRBJ2-1, is EAGVAQSPRYKIIEKRQSVAFWCNPISGHATLYWYQQILGQGPKLLIQFQNNGVVDDSQLPKDRFSAERLKGVDSTLKIQPAKLEDSAVYLCASSLGVLYNEQFFGPGTRLTVL.

This chain connects TRBV5-1 to TRBJ1-4, with a weak D call TRBD1 (6 bases). This CDR3 spans 13 amino acids. CDR1 and CDR2 (germline): SGHRS, YFSETQ. The ends were cut back, 4 bases at V and 6 bases at J, with 10 bases in the middle. CDR3 DNA: TGCGCCAGCAGCCGACAGGAGGATGAAAAACTGTTTTTT. Encoded protein: CASSRQEDEKLFF.

CDR3 in amino acids: CASSRQGAWTGELFF. CDR3 in DNA: TGTGCCAGCAGCCGGCAGGGGGCTTGGACCGGGGAGCTGTTTTTT. J is TRBJ2-2 and V is TRBV5-6, with TRBD1 matching 8 bases. Germline V gene sequence: CDR1 SGHDT, CDR2 YYEEEE. CDR3 size: 15 residues. V gave up 4 bases and J gave up 5 bases; unmatched junction bases: 7.

V gene TRBV4-1 combines with J gene TRBJ2-7; possibly TRBD2 for D (6 bases). V lost 1 base, J lost 2 bases, and 15 bases lay in between. The CDR3 totals 16 residues. Per germline, CDR1 MGHRA and CDR2 YSYEKL. CDR3 loop: CASSQVSVAATYEQYF. The CDR3, as DNA: TGCGCCAGCAGCCAAGTGAGTGTAGCGGCAACCTACGAGCAGTACTTC.

This clone was recorded a few times. The J gene is TRBJ1-1, the V gene TRBV5-1; 10 nucleotides match TRBD1. The CDR3 contains 15 residues. Germline-derived CDR1 and CDR2 are SGHRS and YFSETQ. V dropped 4 bases and J dropped 4; count of bases not matched to a gene: 7. CDR3 sequence (DNA): TGCGCCAGCAGCCTCCAAGGACAGGGGGGCACTGAAGCTTTCTTT. As protein: CASSLQGQGGTEAFF.

The chain is built from TRBV3-1 (or the pseudogene TRBV3-2) and TRBJ2-1; D not resolved. Between the trimmed V and J ends, which lost 2 bases and 5 bases, there was a span of 13 bases. The CDR3 is 15 amino acids. Germline CDR1 LGHDT, CDR2 YNNKEL (reference sequence). The CDR3 DNA follows: TGTGCCAGCAGCCAAATGGGCAGCATGAACAATGAGCAGTTCTTC. Protein product: CASSQMGSMNNEQFF.

This clone is a singleton in its sample. The rearrangement uses TRBV5-1 and TRBJ1-1, with TRBD1 identical over 10 bases. Per the germline V gene, CDR1 is SGHRS and CDR2 is YFSETQ. This CDR3 contains 17 residues. J gave up 0 bases and V 0 bases, and 5 bases lay outside the gene matches. CDR3 bases: TGCGCCAGCAGCTTGGGACAGGGGGCGAGGATGAACACTGAAGCTTTCTTT. It encodes CASSLGQGARMNTEAFF.

The chain uses TRBV7-3 and TRBJ2-1; D gene ambiguous. Germline V gene data show CDR1 as SGHTA and CDR2 as FQGTGA. V dropped 3 bases and J dropped 3 bases, with 6 bases sitting between them. The CDR3 is 13 residues long. The CDR3 reads CASSFANYNEQFF. The CDR3 bases are TGTGCCAGCAGCTTCGCTAACTACAATGAGCAGTTCTTC.

This clone was counted between two and nine times. This chain joins TRBV5-1 and TRBJ1-3, with D hard to call. Germline V gene sequence: CDR1 SGHRS, CDR2 YFSETQ. CDR3 size: 13 residues. V lost 0 bases and J 5 bases, leaving 6 bases between the germline ends. Here the CDR3 DNA reads TGCGCCAGCAGCTTGGGGCCCAGAAACACCATATATTTT. This encodes CASSLGPRNTIYF.

The rearrangement links TRBV7-9 to TRBJ2-2; 11 nucleotides match TRBD1. The CDR3 sequence is 17 residues long. Germline CDR1 is SEHNR and CDR2 is FQNEAQ (reference sequence). V was pared by 4 bases and J by 7 bases, with 11 bases of the junction left unmatched. The CDR3 DNA reads as TGTGCCAGCAGCTCCAGCCGGGACAGGGGGTCCTTCGGGGAGCTGTTTTTT. Its protein product is CASSSSRDRGSFGELFF.

V and J are TRBV10-3 and TRBJ1-1, with D tentatively TRBD1 (6 bases). The CDR3 spans 16 residues. Germline V gives CDR1 ENHRY, CDR2 SYGVKD. With 3 bases removed from V and 7 bases from J, the gap between germline ends came to 21 bases. The CDR3 region is CAISEMAGAAEGEAFF. The CDR3 nucleotides are TGTGCCATCAGTGAAATGGCAGGGGCCGCCGAGGGTGAAGCTTTCTTT.